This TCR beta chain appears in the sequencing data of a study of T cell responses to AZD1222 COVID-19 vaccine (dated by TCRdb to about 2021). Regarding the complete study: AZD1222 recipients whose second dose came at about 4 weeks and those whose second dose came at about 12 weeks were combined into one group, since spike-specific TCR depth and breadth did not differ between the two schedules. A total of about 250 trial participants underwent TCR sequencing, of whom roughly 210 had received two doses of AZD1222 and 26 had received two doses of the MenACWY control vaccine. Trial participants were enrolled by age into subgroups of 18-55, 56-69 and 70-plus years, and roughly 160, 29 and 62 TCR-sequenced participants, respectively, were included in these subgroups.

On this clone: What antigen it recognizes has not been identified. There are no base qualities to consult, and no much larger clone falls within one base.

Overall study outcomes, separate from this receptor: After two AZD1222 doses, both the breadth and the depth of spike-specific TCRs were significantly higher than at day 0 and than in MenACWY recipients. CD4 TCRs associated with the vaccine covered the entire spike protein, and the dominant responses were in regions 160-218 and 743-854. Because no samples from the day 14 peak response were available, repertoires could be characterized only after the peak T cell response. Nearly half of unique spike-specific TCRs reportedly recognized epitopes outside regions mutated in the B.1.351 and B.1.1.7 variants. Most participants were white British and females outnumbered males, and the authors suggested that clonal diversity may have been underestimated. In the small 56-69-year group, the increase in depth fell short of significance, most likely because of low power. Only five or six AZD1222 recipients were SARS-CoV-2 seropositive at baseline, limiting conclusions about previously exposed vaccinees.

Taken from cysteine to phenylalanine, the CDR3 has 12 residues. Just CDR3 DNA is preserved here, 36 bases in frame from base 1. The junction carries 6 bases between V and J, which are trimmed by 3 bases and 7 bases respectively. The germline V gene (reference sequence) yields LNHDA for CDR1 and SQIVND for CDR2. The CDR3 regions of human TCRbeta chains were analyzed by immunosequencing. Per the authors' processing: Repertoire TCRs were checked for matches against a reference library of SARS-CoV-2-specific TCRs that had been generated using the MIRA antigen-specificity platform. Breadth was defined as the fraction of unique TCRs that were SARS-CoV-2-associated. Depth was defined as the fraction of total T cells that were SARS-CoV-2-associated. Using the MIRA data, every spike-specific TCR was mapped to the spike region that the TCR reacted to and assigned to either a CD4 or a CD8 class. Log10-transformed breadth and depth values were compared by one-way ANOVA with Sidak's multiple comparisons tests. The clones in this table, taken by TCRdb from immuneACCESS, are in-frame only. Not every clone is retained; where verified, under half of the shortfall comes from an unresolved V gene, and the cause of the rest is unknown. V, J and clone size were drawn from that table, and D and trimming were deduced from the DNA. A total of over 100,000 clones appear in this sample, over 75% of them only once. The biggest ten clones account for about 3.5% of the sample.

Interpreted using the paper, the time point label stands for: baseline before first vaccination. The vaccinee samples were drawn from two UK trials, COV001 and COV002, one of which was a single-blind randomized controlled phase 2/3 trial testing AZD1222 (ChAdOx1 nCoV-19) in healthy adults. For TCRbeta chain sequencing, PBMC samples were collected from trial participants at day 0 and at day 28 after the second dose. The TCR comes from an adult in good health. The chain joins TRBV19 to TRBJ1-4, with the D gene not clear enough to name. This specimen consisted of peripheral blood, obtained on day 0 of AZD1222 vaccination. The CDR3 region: CASSMASEKLFF. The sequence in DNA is TGTGCCAGTAGTATGGCATCTGAAAAACTGTTTTTT.